These 27 T cell receptor beta chains were all obtained from the same sample, sequenced in a study of T-cell reconstitution after alpha-beta-depleted transplantation in children. Unique molecular identifiers were incorporated into the prepared TCRbeta library. TCRdb recomputed calls from the PCR reads with MiXCR, one row per CDR3 protein. The sample carries around 410,000 distinct CDR3 sequences, around 9.9% recorded once. The specimen was PBMCs from the stem cell graft donor, collected from the stem cell graft. The origin of the receptors is a human donor who donated a stem cell graft to a child with acute myeloid leukemia.

The chain joins TRBV7-2 to TRBJ1-2; D perhaps matches TRBD1 (5 bases). Germline CDR1 SGHTA, CDR2 FQGNSA. CDR3 length equals 14 residues. Trimming removed 5 bases from V and 7 bases from J, with 17 bases in between. CDR3 sequence reads: CASSRDGGGGGYTF. The CDR3 coding sequence is TGTGCCAGCAGCAGGGACGGAGGAGGAGGTGGCTACACCTTC.

This clonotype was observed a single time. The rearrangement uses TRBV12-5 and TRBJ2-1; D is unclear. Germline assignment: CDR1 LGHNT and CDR2 FRNRAP. Trimming removed 0 bases at V and 15 bases at J, with 18 bases between. This CDR3 is built from 14 residues. The CDR3 region is CASGLVNFRSGGFF. The CDR3 region has the DNA TGTGCTAGTGGTTTGGTAAACTTTCGGTCGGGTGGGTTCTTC.

The chain carries TRBV5-1 and TRBJ2-5; 13 bases line up with TRBD2. The ends lost 4 bases at V and 3 bases at J; junction bases unmatched: 6. The CDR3 spans 16 residues. The germline V gene has CDR1 SGHRS and CDR2 YFSETQ. CDR3: CASSPTSGGAKETQYF. CDR3 DNA: TGCGCCAGCAGCCCCACTAGCGGGGGGGCCAAAGAGACCCAGTACTTC.

This clonotype has just a few counts. The rearrangement joins TRBV5-6 to TRBJ1-1; 9 bases agree with TRBD1. The CDR3 extends over 18 amino acids. CDR1 SGHDT and CDR2 YYEEEE come from the germline V gene. V gave up 3 bases and J gave up 5 bases; unmatched junction bases: 17. The DNA for the CDR3 is TGTGCCAGCAGCTCGGAAAATCGGGACAGGGTGGGACTGACTGAAGCTTTCTTT. It translates to CASSSENRDRVGLTEAFF.

This chain links TRBV12-3 or TRBV12-4 with TRBJ2-7; D assignment may be TRBD1 or TRBD2 (6 bases each). Trimming left V 6 bases short and J 4 bases short, with 16 bases between. This CDR3 region has 14 residues. The CDR3 DNA reads TGTGCCAGCAGCCCTCGGTGGGGGGCTTACGAGCAGTACTTC. Its protein is CASSPRWGAYEQYF.

The table lists this clonotype with a few counts. The genes are TRBV9 and TRBJ2-5; D might be TRBD2 (5 bases). V was trimmed by 4 bases and J by 4 bases, leaving 17 bases between them. Germline CDR1 SGDLS, CDR2 YYNGEE. The CDR3 has 15 residues. The CDR3 is CASSTSVGVGETQYF. The DNA for the CDR3 is TGTGCCAGCAGCACCAGCGTGGGAGTTGGAGAGACCCAGTACTTC.

This clonotype was seen repeatedly, ten times or more. CDR3: CASSHSPGFGQFF. DNA for the CDR3: TGTGCCAGCAGCCACTCACCAGGGTTTGGGCAGTTCTTC. The chain combines TRBV3-1 with TRBJ2-1; weak D call: TRBD1 (5 bases). The CDR3 extends over 13 amino acids. CDR1 is LGHDT, CDR2 YNNKEL, per germline (reference sequence). Trimming pared 3 bases from V and 12 bases from J, leaving 15 bases between.

This rearrangement joins TRBV6-1 to TRBJ1-5, with D possibly TRBD1 on 5 matching bases. This CDR3 is built from 17 residues. Germline assignment: CDR1 MNHNS and CDR2 SASEGT. V lost 0 bases to trimming and J lost 0 bases, with 12 bases between them. The CDR3 DNA sequence: TGTGCCAGCAGTGAAGCCGGCGGGGCCTATAGCAATCAGCCCCAGCATTTT. Its translation is CASSEAGGAYSNQPQHF.

This clonotype was seen ten or more times. The rearrangement links TRBV29-1 to TRBJ1-1, with 8 bases lining up with TRBD1. Germline V CDR1 and CDR2: SQVTM, ANQGSEA. The CDR3 is 11 residues long. Trimming removed 7 bases from V and 8 bases from J; junction bases left unmatched: 6. The CDR3 sequence is CSEGTGIEAFF. CDR3 bases: TGCAGCGAAGGGACAGGAATAGAAGCTTTCTTT.

V usage is TRBV2 and J usage is TRBJ2-3; 8 bases match TRBD2. Per germline, CDR1 SNHLY and CDR2 FYNNEI. V lost 4 bases to trimming and J lost 7 bases; unmatched junction nucleotides: 7. The CDR3 runs to 14 residues. For the CDR3, the DNA is TGTGCCAGCAGTGTATCAGCGGGAGCTAATACGCAGTATTTT. Encoded protein: CASSVSAGANTQYF.

The J gene is TRBJ1-1, the V gene TRBV9, with D tentatively TRBD1 (6 bases). V was trimmed by 0 bases and J by 3 bases, leaving 12 bases between them. This CDR3 has 15 amino acids. Germline-derived CDR1 and CDR2 are SGDLS and YYNGEE. The CDR3 here is CASSVAGGLHTEAFF. CDR3 nucleotides: TGTGCCAGCAGCGTAGCGGGGGGGCTCCACACTGAAGCTTTCTTT.

This clonotype was detected only a few times. The V and J genes are TRBV5-5 and TRBJ2-1; TRBD1 might be the D (5 bases). The CDR3 spans 17 residues. CDR1 and CDR2 from the germline V gene are SGHKS and YYEKEE (reference sequence). V lost 2 bases to trimming and J lost 0 bases, with 15 bases between them. The CDR3 reads CASSFSVDSSSYNEQFF. The CDR3 DNA reads TGTGCCAGCAGCTTTTCCGTCGACAGTAGCTCCTACAATGAGCAGTTCTTC.

This chain uses TRBV20-1 with TRBJ2-7; D remains ambiguous. This CDR3 comprises 14 residues. The V gene lost 1 base and the J gene lost 9 bases, with 19 bases spanning the gap. Germline V CDR1 and CDR2: DFQATT, SNEGSKA (reference sequence). CDR3 sequence reads: CSARGAGEVPVQYV. DNA of the CDR3: TGCAGTGCTAGAGGTGCAGGTGAGGTACCGGTGCAGTACGTC.

This clonotype was observed a few times. The rearrangement links TRBV12-3 or TRBV12-4 to TRBJ1-2, with 10 positions matching TRBD1. The CDR3 is made up of 17 amino acids. With V trimmed by 4 bases and J by 3 bases, 11 bases remained unmatched. As DNA, the CDR3 is TGTGCCAGCAGTTCCCCTCGGGACAGGGGATACGACTATGGCTACACCTTC. It codes for CASSSPRDRGYDYGYTF.

The J gene is TRBJ2-7, the V gene TRBV5-1; TRBD1 matches at 11 bases. There are 17 residues in the CDR3. V lost 4 bases and J lost 4; bases outside the gene matches: 13. Germline values: CDR1 SGHRS, CDR2 YFSETQ. CDR3 nucleotide sequence: TGCGCCAGCAGCCCGTCCTCCGGGACAGGGGGTACGTACGAGCAGTACGTC. Translating gives CASSPSSGTGGTYEQYV.

This chain uses TRBV18 with TRBJ2-2, with D hard to call. CDR1 is KGHSH, CDR2 LQKENI, per germline. The CDR3 sequence is 16 residues long. Trimming pared 2 bases from V and 0 bases from J, leaving 10 bases between. CDR3 sequence (DNA): TGTGCCAGCTCACCAGGACCAGTCCCGAACACCGGGGAGCTGTTTTTT. Encoded protein: CASSPGPVPNTGELFF. The whole variable domain, remainder taken from reference TRBV18 and TRBJ2-2, is NAGVMQNPRHLVRRRGQEARLRCSPMKGHSHVYWYRQLPEEGLKFMVYLQKENIIDESGMPKERFSAEFPKEGPSILRIQQVVRGDSAAYFCASSPGPVPNTGELFFGEGSRLTVL.

This chain links TRBV6-2 or TRBV6-3 with TRBJ2-3; D is possibly TRBD2 (5 bases). The CDR3 consists of 13 residues. The germline V and J ends were trimmed by 8 bases and 1 base, with 10 bases remaining between them. Germline values: CDR1 MNHEY, CDR2 SVGEGT. CDR3 loop: CASLGVGTDTQYF. For the CDR3, the DNA is TGTGCCAGCTTGGGAGTCGGCACAGATACGCAGTATTTT.

In this sample, this clonotype turned up many times. V usage is TRBV15 and J usage is TRBJ2-3; D is ambiguous. There are 16 residues in the CDR3. Trimming cost V 5 bases and J 2 bases, with 17 bases left between them. Germline V lookup: CDR1 LNHNV, CDR2 YYDKDF (reference sequence). The CDR3 here is CATSPFEGTDTDTQYF. CDR3 DNA sequence: TGTGCCACCAGCCCCTTTGAAGGTACGGACACAGATACGCAGTATTTT.

V is TRBV4-3 and J is TRBJ2-2, with D perhaps matching TRBD1 or TRBD2 (5 bases each). V was pared by 4 bases and J by 6 bases, with 18 bases between. The CDR3 is made up of 16 amino acids. The germline CDR1 and CDR2 sequences are LGHNA and YSLEER. The chain's CDR3 is CASSPWGFSASGELFF. CDR3 DNA sequence: TGCGCCAGCAGCCCCTGGGGGTTCTCGGCTTCCGGGGAGCTGTTTTTT.

This clonotype was counted a few times. This chain connects TRBV7-6 to TRBJ2-7; D unresolved. The germline V gene encodes CDR1 SGHVS and CDR2 FNYEAQ. The CDR3 has 13 residues. The V gene lost 0 bases and the J gene lost 3 bases, with 6 bases spanning the gap. The CDR3 region is CASSLAAGYEQYV. In DNA form, the CDR3 reads TGTGCCAGCAGCTTAGCGGCAGGCTACGAGCAGTACGTC.

V and J are TRBV27 and TRBJ1-1; D is uncertain. Trimming took off 7 bases at V and 4 bases at J, with 13 bases between the two ends. Germline V CDR1 and CDR2: MNHEY, SMNVEV (reference sequence). The CDR3 runs to 13 residues. The CDR3 loop reads CASTYKVGTEAFF. DNA of the CDR3: TGTGCCAGCACCTATAAGGTTGGCACTGAAGCTTTCTTT.

This clonotype was seen repeatedly, ten times or more. This chain links TRBV5-1 with TRBJ2-3; 7 nucleotides line up with TRBD1. CDR3 length: 15 residues. Losses at the gene ends were 2 bases for V and 8 bases for J; bases not matched to a gene: 11. Germline V gives CDR1 SGHRS, CDR2 YFSETQ. This chain's CDR3 is CASSFDRAAYGTQYF. Here the CDR3 DNA reads TGCGCCAGCAGCTTCGACAGGGCCGCCTATGGTACGCAGTATTTT.

This chain links TRBV7-2 with TRBJ1-2; tentatively, D is TRBD1 (5 bases). The length of the CDR3 is 15 residues. Trimming shortened V by 1 base and J by 6 bases, and 15 bases separated the two germline ends. The germline CDR1 and CDR2 sequences are SGHTA and FQGNSA. CDR3 protein: CASSLVSPGNDGYTF. CDR3 DNA: TGTGCCAGCAGCTTAGTGTCCCCAGGGAATGATGGCTACACCTTC.

This clonotype was seen a few times. The chain links TRBV29-1 to TRBJ1-1; tentative D call: TRBD1 (6 bases). The V and J ends lost 5 bases and 0 bases respectively, with 19 bases between them. CDR3 length: 16 residues. CDR1 and CDR2 (germline): SQVTM, ANQGSEA. CDR3 sequence (DNA): TGCAGCGTTTTTCCTTACCCAGGGGAGATGAACACTGAAGCTTTCTTT. This sequence encodes CSVFPYPGEMNTEAFF.

This clonotype was recorded a few times. The chain joins TRBV25-1 to TRBJ1-5; D unresolved. The V end lost 1 base, the J end lost 3 bases, and 10 bases lay between the germline ends. CDR1 and CDR2 from the germline V gene are MGHDK and SYGVNS. This CDR3 region has 15 residues. In DNA form, the CDR3 reads TGTGCCAGCAGTGAATCCGAACACTTCAATCAGCCCCAGCATTTT. Translated, it gives CASSESEHFNQPQHF.

The chain employs TRBV6-2 or TRBV6-3 and TRBJ2-6; TRBD1 aligns across 9 bases. The CDR3 is made up of 20 amino acids. Germline V gene lookup returns CDR1 MNHEY and CDR2 SVGEGT. Germline trimming cut 5 bases from V and 1 base from J; bases unmatched to any gene: 15. The CDR3 sequence: CASSPSRLWDRVSGANVLTF. For the CDR3, the DNA is TGTGCCAGCAGTCCTTCCCGGTTATGGGACAGGGTATCTGGGGCCAACGTCCTGACTTTC.

This clonotype appeared a few times. The chain is built from TRBV6-1 and TRBJ2-5; D may be TRBD2 (6 bases). Germline values: CDR1 MNHNS, CDR2 SASEGT. This CDR3 comprises 13 residues. V shed 4 bases and J shed 5 bases, with 11 bases lying between them. The CDR3 loop reads CASSGVGGETQYF. CDR3 coding DNA: TGTGCCAGCAGTGGTGTCGGAGGGGAGACCCAGTACTTC.